The 10 T cell receptor beta chains given below trace back to one sample, sequenced in a study of cytomegalovirus exposure and HLA in healthy donors. The PCR used 60 Vbeta and 13 Jbeta primers. Clones were read by immunoSEQ multiplex PCR, and TCRdb kept only the in-frame ones, dropping some. The sample has under 130,000 clones, 55% to 75% seen once. Sequenced material: PBMCs. These receptors were collected from a man under 40 in good health and CMV-seropositive.

The chain employs TRBV2 and TRBJ1-2; no reliable D call. The germline V gene has CDR1 SNHLY and CDR2 FYNNEI. This CDR3 has 16 amino acids. The V and J ends lost 6 bases and 1 base respectively, with 18 bases between them. The CDR3 DNA sequence: TGTGCCAGCAGACCCTCTTGGCGGAATATTAACTATGGCTACACCTTC. Translation gives CASRPSWRNINYGYTF.

The V call is TRBV9, the J call TRBJ2-1, with 7 bases fitting TRBD2. The V segment lost 4 bases and the J segment 6 bases; nucleotides outside the gene matches: 10. The CDR3 has 15 residues. Germline V gives CDR1 SGDLS, CDR2 YYNGEE. Here the CDR3 DNA reads TGTGCCAGCAGCCCAGTTCGGGGGGACTTCAATGAGCAGTTCTTC. Its translation: CASSPVRGDFNEQFF.

V and J are TRBV6-4 and TRBJ1-1, with 8 bases fitting TRBD1. Germline assignment: CDR1 MRHNA and CDR2 SNTAGT. The CDR3 totals 14 residues. V gave up 6 bases and J gave up 1 base; unmatched junction bases: 4. CDR3: CASSQGAQNTEAFF. The DNA of the CDR3 is TGTGCCAGCAGCCAGGGGGCTCAGAACACTGAAGCTTTCTTT.

This clone was recorded a few times. CDR3 DNA: TGTGCCAGCAGCTTAACTGAGGGAATCCCTTTCTACGAGCAGTACTTC. Translated: CASSLTEGIPFYEQYF. The chain uses TRBV11-2 and TRBJ2-7; D possibly corresponds to TRBD2 (5 bases). Per the germline V gene, CDR1 is SGHAT and CDR2 is FQNNGV. This CDR3 is 16 amino acids long. The V gene lost 2 bases and the J gene lost 3 bases, with 17 bases spanning the gap.

This clone was found a few times. The CDR3 coding sequence is TGTGCTAGTGGTTTGTGGGGAGCGAACACCGGGGAGCTGTTTTTT. This codes for CASGLWGANTGELFF. V gene TRBV12-5 combines with J gene TRBJ2-2; TRBD2 is a possible D gene (5 bases). With 2 bases removed from V and 0 bases from J, the gap between germline ends came to 7 bases. Germline values: CDR1 LGHNT, CDR2 FRNRAP. The CDR3 has 15 amino acids.

V usage is TRBV2 and J usage is TRBJ2-5; perhaps TRBD2 as D (8 bases). The J call may be faulty, since TRBJ2-7 better matches the DNA end. This CDR3 contains 15 residues. Germline CDR1 is SNHLY and CDR2 is FYNNEI. CDR3 sequence (DNA): TGTGCCAGTCTCATCGGGGGGGACAGCTCCTACGAGCAGTACTTC. Amino acids: CASLIGGDSSYEQYF.

The chain links TRBV6-5 to TRBJ2-2; tentatively, D is TRBD2 (5 bases). The V end was cut by 4 bases, the J end by 6 bases, with 18 bases between. The CDR3 consists of 16 residues. Per the germline V gene, CDR1 is MNHEY and CDR2 is SVGAGI. The DNA of the CDR3 is TGTGCCAGCAGTTCCCCGGGCCGGGGTTTCGCCGGGGAGCTGTTTTTT. Translating gives CASSSPGRGFAGELFF.

This clone turned up a few times. This rearrangement joins TRBV6-5 to TRBJ2-3; 7 bases map to TRBD2. The CDR3 sequence is 14 residues long. CDR1 and CDR2 (germline): MNHEY, SVGAGI. V was clipped by 8 bases and J by 3 bases; unmatched bases: 8. CDR3 sequence reads: CASHGGTTTDTQYF. DNA of the CDR3: TGTGCCAGCCACGGGGGGACTACTACAGATACGCAGTATTTT.

This clone has more than one count but fewer than ten. This chain links TRBV28 with TRBJ2-7; D might be TRBD1 (5 bases). Germline V gene sequence: CDR1 MDHEN, CDR2 SYDVKM. This CDR3 comprises 14 residues. V was shortened by 1 base and J by 6 bases, with 13 bases between the two germline ends. CDR3 DNA sequence: TGTGCCAGCAGTTTATCGGCAGGGCAGCTCGAGCAGTACTTC. Translation gives CASSLSAGQLEQYF.

This clone has only a few counts. V usage is TRBV30 and J usage is TRBJ1-1; TRBD1 might be the D (5 bases). V gave up 5 bases and J gave up 1 base, with 8 bases separating them. The CDR3 loop spans 12 amino acids. Germline values: CDR1 GTSNPN, CDR2 SVGIG (reference sequence). The CDR3 reads CAWDSSNTEAFF. CDR3 DNA: TGTGCCTGGGACAGTTCGAACACTGAAGCTTTCTTT.